The 15 T cell receptor beta chains reported below all come from one sample, sequenced in a study of blood T cell repertoires in COVID-19. TCRdb's copy holds only in-frame clones and misses some; the assay was immunoSEQ multiplex PCR. The profile covers about 80,000 clones, with about 82% appearing a single time and roughly 9.3% taken by the ten largest. Sequencing was performed on peripheral blood. These receptors were obtained from a man aged 50 to 60 with COVID-19, enrolled during active disease.

The chain recombines TRBV29-1 with TRBJ2-7; the D is unclear. V dropped 7 bases and J dropped 7 bases, with 20 bases sitting between them. The CDR3 contains 13 residues. CDR1 is SQVTM and CDR2 is ANQGSEA in the germline V gene. The CDR3: CSGGSYLAGEQYF. Written as DNA, the CDR3 is TGCAGCGGGGGTTCATACCTCGCCGGGGAGCAGTACTTC.

The rearrangement joins TRBV5-1 to TRBJ2-7; D gene uncertain. V lost 5 bases, J lost 3 bases, and 12 bases lay in between. This CDR3 spans 13 amino acids. Germline CDR1 SGHRS, CDR2 YFSETQ. CDR3 loop: CASRPHYDYEQYF. CDR3 nucleotide sequence: TGCGCCAGCAGGCCGCACTACGACTACGAGCAGTACTTC.

The gene calls are TRBV14 and TRBJ1-1, with a weak D call TRBD1 (5 bases). Trimming left V 0 bases short and J 4 bases short, with 9 bases between. CDR3 length equals 14 residues. CDR1 SGHDN and CDR2 FVKESK come from the germline V gene. CDR3 DNA sequence: TGTGCCAGCAGCCAAGATTACACAGGCACTGAAGCTTTCTTT. This sequence encodes CASSQDYTGTEAFF.

Note on this clone: The sample holds other DNA sequences that translate to the same CDR3. The chain's CDR3 is CASSPGTGGGNTIYF. The CDR3 DNA follows: TGCGCCAGCAGCCCTGGGACAGGGGGTGGAAACACCATATATTTT. J is TRBJ1-3 and V is TRBV5-1; TRBD1 matches at 11 bases. V lost 4 bases, J lost 3 bases, and 3 bases stayed unmatched. CDR1 is SGHRS and CDR2 is YFSETQ in the germline V gene. The CDR3 extends over 15 amino acids.

V and J are TRBV10-3 and TRBJ2-1, with D possibly being TRBD2 (6 bases). This CDR3 spans 14 amino acids. CDR1 is ENHRY and CDR2 is SYGVKD in the germline V gene. V gave up 6 bases and J gave up 7 bases, with 16 bases separating them. The CDR3 here is CAIRPPGSLNEQFF. CDR3 DNA: TGTGCCATCAGGCCCCCCGGGAGCTTGAATGAGCAGTTCTTC.

The table lists this clone with a few counts. The chain uses TRBV28 and TRBJ2-1; 9 positions agree with TRBD1. The CDR3 is 16 amino acids. Trimming at V came to 8 bases and at J to 9 bases, leaving 17 bases not matched to a gene. Germline-derived CDR1 and CDR2 are MDHEN and SYDVKM. CDR3: CASHSGTGPRVGEQFF. The DNA for the CDR3 is TGTGCCAGCCACTCCGGGACAGGGCCTCGCGTGGGTGAGCAGTTCTTC.

The chain has TRBV23-1 and TRBJ1-3, with D possibly matching TRBD1 (6 bases). TRBV23-1 is an ORF; its function is uncertain. There are 18 residues in the CDR3. V was clipped by 5 bases and J by 0 bases, with 20 bases between them. The CDR3 DNA reads TGCGCCAGCAGTAAATATCCGGGACATAACTACTCTGGAAACACCATATATTTT. Protein: CASSKYPGHNYSGNTIYF.

The chain employs TRBV12-3 or TRBV12-4 and TRBJ2-7; D call uncertain. V lost 3 bases, J lost 3 bases, and 9 bases lay in between. This CDR3 comprises 13 residues. The CDR3: CASSLGYFYEQYF. The CDR3 DNA is TGTGCCAGCAGTTTGGGCTATTTCTACGAGCAGTACTTC.

The rearrangement uses TRBV6-5 and TRBJ1-6; TRBD1 matches at 8 bases. This CDR3 spans 15 amino acids. The V and J ends lost 11 bases and 2 bases, in that order; junction bases with no gene match: 8. Germline V gene lookup returns CDR1 MNHEY and CDR2 SVGAGI. CDR3 DNA sequence: TGTGCCGTGGGGCAGGGGGCCGCCTATAATTCACCCCTCCACTTT. It specifies CAVGQGAAYNSPLHF.

V gene TRBV5-4 combines with J gene TRBJ1-2, with 8 bases identical to TRBD1. This CDR3 contains 15 residues. Germline CDR1 reads SGHNT; CDR2 reads YYREEE (reference sequence). V was clipped by 3 bases and J by 4 bases; unmatched bases: 8. The CDR3 coding sequence is TGTGCCAGCAGCTCGGGGACAGGACGCCCCTATGGCTACACCTTC. Its translation is CASSSGTGRPYGYTF.

CDR3 amino acids: CAIGQVQRDEQFF. CDR3 nucleotides: TGTGCCATCGGACAGGTACAAAGGGATGAGCAGTTCTTC. V is TRBV10-3 and J is TRBJ2-1; 7 bases line up with TRBD1. Per germline, CDR1 ENHRY and CDR2 SYGVKD. The V gene end was trimmed by 8 bases and the J gene end by 8 bases; junction bases not matched to a gene: 9. The CDR3 spans 13 residues.

This clone was counted between two and nine times. The gene calls are TRBV19 and TRBJ2-3, with 8 bases fitting TRBD1. Germline V gene lookup returns CDR1 LNHDA and CDR2 SQIVND (reference sequence). V lost 2 bases and J lost 1; bases outside the gene matches: 5. This CDR3 has 16 residues. Written as DNA, the CDR3 is TGTGCCAGTAGTATATTCCCGGGACAGGGCACAGATACGCAGTATTTT. Translated: CASSIFPGQGTDTQYF. The variable domain in full, completed from reference TRBV19 and TRBJ2-3, reads DGGITQSPKYLFRKEGQNVTLSCEQNLNHDAMYWYRQDPGQGLRLIYYSQIVNDFQKGDIAEGYSVSREKKESFPLTVTSAQKNPTAFYLCASSIFPGQGTDTQYFGPGTRLTVL.

The rearrangement links TRBV29-1 to TRBJ2-7; TRBD1 matches 12 bases. Germline CDR1 and CDR2: SQVTM and ANQGSEA. CDR3 length equals 14 residues. Unmatched junction bases numbered 7, after V lost 3 bases and J lost 7 bases. The CDR3 loop is CSVERDRGPGEQYF. CDR3 DNA: TGCAGCGTTGAGAGGGACAGGGGGCCTGGGGAGCAGTACTTC.

This clone was seen a few times. This rearrangement joins TRBV11-2 to TRBJ1-1; 8 bases agree with TRBD1. The germline CDR1 and CDR2 sequences are SGHAT and FQNNGV. The CDR3 totals 15 residues. Germline trimming cut 4 bases from V and 0 bases from J; bases unmatched to any gene: 4. In DNA, the CDR3 is TGTGCCAGCAGCTCCGGGACAGGTTTGAACACTGAAGCTTTCTTT. Translated, it gives CASSSGTGLNTEAFF.

The chain carries TRBV25-1 and TRBJ1-3; no definite D call. The CDR3 extends over 13 amino acids. Trimming removed 4 bases at V and 3 bases at J, with 7 bases between. Germline V gene lookup returns CDR1 MGHDK and CDR2 SYGVNS. The CDR3 DNA reads TGTGCCAGCAGTGGCCCCTATGGAAACACCATATATTTT. Translating it yields CASSGPYGNTIYF.